This T cell receptor beta chain derives from a study of blood T cell repertoires in COVID-19. Study background: Sample material is recorded as cDNA or gDNA derived from T cells, B-cell-depleted T cells, or PBMCs.

Assay: immunoSEQ multiplex PCR; the TCRdb copy retains only in-frame clones and omits some. In the table there are more than 150,000 clones, about 80% of which are singletons. V was clipped by 3 bases and J by 4 bases; unmatched bases: 9. The CDR3 covers 16 residues. Germline V gives CDR1 ENHRY, CDR2 SYGVKD. Sequencing was performed on PBMCs or T cells enriched from blood (not recorded which). The receptor's source is a man aged 55 to 70 who had been exposed to COVID-19. The V gene is TRBV10-3, the J gene TRBJ2-7, with TRBD2 matching 10 bases. The CDR3 sequence is CAISDPGASGSYEQYF. The CDR3 nucleotides are TGTGCCATCAGTGATCCAGGGGCTAGCGGGAGTTACGAGCAGTACTTC.